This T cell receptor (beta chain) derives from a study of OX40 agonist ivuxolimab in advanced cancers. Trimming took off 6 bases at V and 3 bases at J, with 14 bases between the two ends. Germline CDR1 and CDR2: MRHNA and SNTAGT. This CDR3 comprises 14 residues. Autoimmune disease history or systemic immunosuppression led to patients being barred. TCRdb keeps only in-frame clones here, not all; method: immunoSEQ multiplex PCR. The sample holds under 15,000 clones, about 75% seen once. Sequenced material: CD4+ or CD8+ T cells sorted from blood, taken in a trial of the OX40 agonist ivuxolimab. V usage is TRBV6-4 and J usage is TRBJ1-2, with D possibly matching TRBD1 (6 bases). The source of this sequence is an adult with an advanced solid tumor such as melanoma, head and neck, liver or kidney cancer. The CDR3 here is CASSENGGDYGYTF. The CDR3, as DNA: TGTGCCAGCAGCGAGAATGGGGGCGACTATGGCTACACCTTC.